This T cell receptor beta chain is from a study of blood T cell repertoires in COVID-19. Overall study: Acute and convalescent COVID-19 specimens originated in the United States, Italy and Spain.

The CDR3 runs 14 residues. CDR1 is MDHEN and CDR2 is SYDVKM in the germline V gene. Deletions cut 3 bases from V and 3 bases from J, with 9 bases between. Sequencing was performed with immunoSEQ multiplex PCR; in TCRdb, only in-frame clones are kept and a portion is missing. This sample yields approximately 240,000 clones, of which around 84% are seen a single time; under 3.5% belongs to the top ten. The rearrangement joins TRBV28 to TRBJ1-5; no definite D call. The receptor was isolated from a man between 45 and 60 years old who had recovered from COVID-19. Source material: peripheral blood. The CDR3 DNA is TGTGCCAGCAGTTTCGGAGGAAACAATCAGCCCCAGCATTTT. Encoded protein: CASSFGGNNQPQHF. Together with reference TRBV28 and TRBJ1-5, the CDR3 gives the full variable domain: DVKVTQSSRYLVKRTGEKVFLECVQDMDHENMFWYRQDPGLGLRLIYFSYDVKMKEKGDIPEGYSVSREKKERFSLILESASTNQTSMYLCASSFGGNNQPQHFGDGTRLSIL.